The following is a T cell receptor (beta chain) sequence with its context. No antigen is known for it. Use of 60 Vbeta and 13 Jbeta primers characterized the PCR. Clones were read by immunoSEQ multiplex PCR, and TCRdb kept only the in-frame ones, dropping some. The sample has about 78,000 clones; about four fifths are singletons. The germline CDR1 and CDR2 sequences are PRHDT and FYEKMQ (reference sequence). CDR3 length: 15 residues. V lost 4 bases to trimming and J lost 7 bases; unmatched junction nucleotides: 6. The data originate from a study of cytomegalovirus exposure and HLA in healthy donors. Whole-study results and caveats: Among the most significant clusters, several appeared linked to common viral pathogens in a later analysis.

The sequence derives from a man aged 45-65 years in good health and CMV-seropositive. The sequenced sample was PBMCs. The genes are TRBV13 and TRBJ2-1; 11 nucleotides align to TRBD1. CDR3 coding DNA: TGTGCCAGCAGCTCCTGGGGGACAGGGGGGAATGAGCAGTTCTTC. This translates into CASSSWGTGGNEQFF.